The next 20 T cell receptor beta chains were all read from a single sample in a study of shared clonotypes between healthy human individuals. The method was immunoSEQ multiplex PCR; TCRdb's version includes in-frame clones alone and lacks a portion of them. Among around 2.1 million clones, 85% to 95% were seen once, and the ten largest hold 1.5% to 2%. Terminally differentiated effector memory CD45RA+ cells were left out of the naive CD8 fraction, which was CD45RO-negative and positively selected for CCR7. The sample comprised naive CD8+ T cells from PBMCs. These receptors all come from a man aged 18 to 30 in good health. Some clones in this sample may be carry-over from other donors' samples.

The chain links TRBV2 to TRBJ2-7, with 7 positions matching TRBD1. Trimming cost V 4 bases and J 0 bases; bases outside gene matches: 9. Germline CDR1 reads SNHLY; CDR2 reads FYNNEI. The CDR3 has 16 amino acids. CDR3 sequence: CASSGGQDLSSYEQYF. The CDR3 DNA reads TGTGCCAGCAGTGGAGGACAGGACTTGAGCTCCTACGAGCAGTACTTC.

The V call is TRBV2, the J call TRBJ2-1; a weak D match, TRBD2 (6 bases). The V gene's germline CDR1 is SNHLY and CDR2 FYNNEI. The CDR3 length is 16 residues. Trimming left V 4 bases short and J 4 bases short, with 17 bases between. As DNA, the CDR3 is TGTGCCAGCAGTGTTTGGGCGTCTAGCGAATACAATGAGCAGTTCTTC. Protein product: CASSVWASSEYNEQFF.

On this clone itself: This sample also contains other DNA sequences that code for the same CDR3. The genes are TRBV14 and TRBJ2-7; 7 bases are a match to TRBD1. In germline, CDR1 is SGHDN, CDR2 FVKESK. The CDR3 loop spans 14 amino acids. The V segment lost 1 base and the J segment 4 bases; nucleotides outside the gene matches: 4. CDR3 amino acids: CASSQGTGLYEQYF. DNA for the CDR3: TGTGCCAGCAGCCAAGGGACAGGTCTATACGAGCAGTACTTC.

V usage is TRBV12-5 and J usage is TRBJ2-7, with 12 bases matching TRBD1. Looked up from germline, CDR1 is LGHNT and CDR2 is FRNRAP. The CDR3 has 14 amino acids. Losses at the gene ends were 5 bases for V and 7 bases for J; bases not matched to a gene: 6. The CDR3 here is CASGPGQGAHEQYF. The CDR3 DNA reads TGTGCTAGTGGTCCGGGACAGGGGGCGCATGAGCAGTACTTC.

J is TRBJ2-4 and V is TRBV7-9; no definite D call. V lost 1 base, J lost 8 bases, and 9 bases lay in between. Per germline, CDR1 SEHNR and CDR2 FQNEAQ (reference sequence). The CDR3 has 13 amino acids. CDR3 sequence reads: CASSLDLVDIQYF. CDR3 DNA sequence: TGTGCCAGCAGCTTAGACCTCGTGGACATTCAGTACTTC.

This chain links TRBV2 with TRBJ1-1; 7 nucleotides match TRBD1. The CDR3 has 13 residues. CDR1 is SNHLY and CDR2 is FYNNEI in the germline V gene. Trimming removed 6 bases from V and 7 bases from J; junction bases left unmatched: 8. The CDR3, as DNA: TGTGCCAGCAGCGAACCCCGGGACAGTGAAGCTTTCTTT. As protein: CASSEPRDSEAFF.

The rearrangement links TRBV7-8 to TRBJ2-2, with 9 bases fitting TRBD2. V shed 4 bases and J 2 bases; nucleotides not matched to a gene: 8. This CDR3 spans 17 amino acids. Per germline, CDR1 SGHVS and CDR2 FQNEAQ. CDR3: CASSWPEREANTGELFF. The CDR3 DNA is TGTGCCAGCAGCTGGCCGGAGCGGGAGGCTAACACCGGGGAGCTGTTTTTT.

The gene calls are TRBV9 and TRBJ2-7, with 7 bases fitting TRBD1. The CDR3 has 14 residues. Germline CDR1 is SGDLS and CDR2 is YYNGEE. The junction had 5 bases not matched to a gene; V was cut back by 3 bases and J by 2 bases. Here the CDR3 DNA reads TGTGCCAGCAGCGCATACGGACAGGCCTACGAGCAGTACTTC. It translates to CASSAYGQAYEQYF.

The rearrangement uses TRBV6-1 and TRBJ1-1; D might be TRBD1 (5 bases). V was pared by 7 bases and J by 3 bases, with 15 bases between. CDR1 and CDR2 (germline): MNHNS, SASEGT. The CDR3 loop spans 14 amino acids. The CDR3 DNA follows: TGTGCCAGCATCCCGGGGCGGTTGGACACTGAAGCTTTCTTT. Protein: CASIPGRLDTEAFF.

V gene TRBV11-3 combines with J gene TRBJ2-1, with 8 bases matching TRBD2. V dropped 3 bases and J dropped 9; count of bases not matched to a gene: 4. Germline lookup yields CDR1 SGHNT and CDR2 YENEEA. The CDR3 has 13 residues. The CDR3 bases are TGTGCCAGCAGCTTGACTAGCGTGGCTGAGCAGTTCTTC. Amino acid sequence: CASSLTSVAEQFF.

This clone was seen a single time. The CDR3 bases are TGTGCCAGCAGTGAGGGGTGGGGGACTGAAGCTTTCTTT. This gives the protein CASSEGWGTEAFF. V is TRBV6-4 and J is TRBJ1-1; weak D call: TRBD1 (5 bases). This CDR3 is built from 13 residues. Per germline, CDR1 MRHNA and CDR2 SNTAGT. With 3 bases removed from V and 5 bases from J, the gap between germline ends came to 10 bases.

V is TRBV7-3 and J is TRBJ2-5; perhaps TRBD1 as D (6 bases). Germline CDR1 and CDR2: SGHTA and FQGTGA. Trimming stripped 3 bases from V and 5 bases from J, with 16 bases between. The CDR3 contains 15 residues. CDR3 coding DNA: TGTGCCAGCAGCTTCAATCAGGGGTCGCTGGAGACCCAGTACTTC. Translating gives CASSFNQGSLETQYF.

This chain connects TRBV29-1 to TRBJ2-5; D may match TRBD1 or TRBD2 (5 bases each). The CDR3 has 15 residues. V was pared by 4 bases and J by 4 bases, with 19 bases between. The germline gives CDR1 SQVTM, CDR2 ANQGSEA. The DNA for the CDR3 is TGCAGCGTTGGAAAGGGACGGACCCAGGGAGAGACCCAGTACTTC. Its protein is CSVGKGRTQGETQYF.

The rearrangement links TRBV7-9 to TRBJ2-7; D perhaps matches TRBD2 (6 bases). Germline V lookup: CDR1 SEHNR, CDR2 FQNEAQ (reference sequence). With 8 bases removed from V and 4 bases from J, the gap between germline ends came to 21 bases. The CDR3 is 15 residues long. CDR3 region: CASSRGERAFYEQYF. The CDR3 region has the DNA TGTGCCAGCTCTAGGGGCGAGCGGGCCTTTTACGAGCAGTACTTC.

This clone was observed once. This chain links TRBV5-4 with TRBJ2-5; perhaps D is TRBD1 or TRBD2 (7 bases each). With 0 bases removed from V and 4 bases from J, the gap between germline ends came to 13 bases. The CDR3 is 15 residues long. Germline-derived CDR1 and CDR2 are SGHNT and YYREEE (reference sequence). The DNA of the CDR3 is TGTGCCAGCAGCTTGGACCAGGGGGAGGGAGAGACCCAGTACTTC. This gives the protein CASSLDQGEGETQYF.

The V call is TRBV28, the J call TRBJ2-7; D not resolved. The germline CDR1 and CDR2 sequences are MDHEN and SYDVKM. Trimming cost V 0 bases and J 0 bases, with 9 bases left between them. This CDR3 spans 15 amino acids. CDR3 in amino acids: CASSLWRSVSYEQYF. CDR3 coding DNA: TGTGCCAGCAGTTTATGGAGGTCGGTCTCCTACGAGCAGTACTTC.

The J gene is TRBJ2-7, the V gene TRBV5-1; D remains unclear. Trimming stripped 2 bases from V and 3 bases from J, with 12 bases between. The CDR3 loop spans 14 amino acids. Germline V gene data show CDR1 as SGHRS and CDR2 as YFSETQ. CDR3 amino acids: CASSFGGRDYEQYF. Here the CDR3 DNA reads TGCGCCAGCAGCTTCGGCGGCCGAGACTACGAGCAGTACTTC. Combining the CDR3 with reference TRBV5-1 and TRBJ2-7 gives the whole variable domain KAGVTQTPRYLIKTRGQQVTLSCSPISGHRSVSWYQQTPGQGLQFLFEYFSETQRNKGNFPGRFSGRQFSNSRSEMNVSTLELGDSALYLCASSFGGRDYEQYFGPGTRLTVT.

A single count supports this clone. The CDR3 loop is CASSLGVGRQETQYF. Here the CDR3 DNA reads TGTGCCAGCAGCTTAGGAGTGGGAAGGCAAGAGACCCAGTACTTC. The chain joins TRBV7-9 to TRBJ2-5, with unresolved D. The CDR3 loop spans 15 amino acids. Germline lookup yields CDR1 SEHNR and CDR2 FQNEAQ (reference sequence). Trimming took off 1 base at V and 2 bases at J, with 11 bases between the two ends.

The chain is built from TRBV15 and TRBJ1-1, with a weak D call TRBD1 (6 bases). Germline V gene sequence: CDR1 LNHNV, CDR2 YYDKDF (reference sequence). The CDR3 is 16 residues long. V lost 0 bases and J 1 base, leaving 12 bases between the germline ends. The CDR3 DNA sequence: TGTGCCACCAGCAGAGATAAAGGGGGACCGAACACTGAAGCTTTCTTT. It codes for CATSRDKGGPNTEAFF.

The chain couples TRBV2 to TRBJ1-1, with 8 bases aligning to TRBD1. The CDR3 extends over 15 amino acids. The germline CDR1 and CDR2 sequences are SNHLY and FYNNEI. J was trimmed by 4 bases and V by 4 bases; bases with no gene match: 8. CDR3 amino acids: CASSAGQGAITEAFF. DNA of the CDR3: TGTGCCAGCAGTGCCGGGCAGGGGGCTATCACTGAAGCTTTCTTT.